A selection of T cell receptor beta chains follows, all from one sample in a study of siplizumab effects on memory and regulatory T cells. The data were produced by immunoSEQ multiplex PCR, yet TCRdb's version contains in-frame clones alone and is incomplete. The top ten hold 1.1% of the sample, which has roughly 100,000 clones, 92% seen once. The sample taken for sequencing was CD4+ T cells sorted from blood. The receptors shown here come from a human donor in good health. CDR3s include the opening cysteine and the closing phenylalanine or tryptophan. A D gene is named only where the DNA matches it firmly. The size of a clone is reported for some rows only, either as once, few or many, or as a class for expanded clones.

J	size	V	D	DNA	CDR3
TRBJ2-5	-	TRBV25-1	-	TGTGCCAGCAGTGAAATGGGGCCGAGGCAAGAGACCCAGTACTTC	CASSEMGPRQETQYF
TRBJ2-2	-	TRBV14	TRBD2	TGTGCCAGCAGCCAAAGTTGGGGGAGGGCCGCCGGGGAGCTGTTTTTT	CASSQSWGRAAGELFF
TRBJ2-7	-	TRBV10-3	TRBD1	TGTGCCATCAGTGAGGTGGGACAGGGCCGCCTGTCGCTCTACGAGCAGTACTTC	CAISEVGQGRLSLYEQYF
TRBJ2-1	-	TRBV7-8	TRBD2	TGTGCCAGCAGAGCCCGGCGGGTCCCGGGAGGTTCCTACAATGAGCAGTTCTTC	CASRARRVPGGSYNEQFF
TRBJ2-7	-	TRBV5-1	TRBD2	TGCGCCAGCAGCTTGGTGTCTAGCGGGTGGGGTTACGAGCAGTACTTC	CASSLVSSGWGYEQYF
TRBJ1-2	-	TRBV2	-	TGTGCCAGCAGTGGGGAGGCGAGCTATGGCTACACCTTC	CASSGEASYGYTF
TRBJ2-5	-	TRBV5-4	TRBD2	TGTGCCAGCTACCCCGGGACTAGCGGGAGCGGGGAGACCCAGTACTTC	CASYPGTSGSGETQYF
TRBJ2-1	-	TRBV2	TRBD1	TGTGCCAGCAGTGAAGACAGGGGGTACAATGAGCAGTTCTTC	CASSEDRGYNEQFF
TRBJ1-4	-	TRBV30	-	TGTGCCTGGAGTGTGAGGATTGAAAAACTGTTTTTT	CAWSVRIEKLFF
TRBJ2-5	-	TRBV7-3	-	TGTGCCAGCAGCTTAGCCCCCCTTGGTAGCGGACTCGGAGAGACCCAGTACTTC	CASSLAPLGSGLGETQYF
TRBJ2-1	-	TRBV5-1	TRBD1	TGCGCCAGCAGCTCACAGGGACAGGGATTTTTTGAGCAGTTCTTC	CASSSQGQGFFEQFF
TRBJ2-3	-	TRBV9	TRBD2	TGTGCCAGCAGCCCGCCGTGGGGGGGGAGCACAGATACGCAGTATTTT	CASSPPWGGSTDTQYF
TRBJ1-3	-	TRBV5-1	-	TGCGCCAGCAGCTTGTTTTCCGGGGGGGCGGCTGGAAACACCATATATTTT	CASSLFSGGAAGNTIYF
TRBJ2-7	-	TRBV5-1	-	TGCGCCAGCAGCCCCATTACGAACGGGAAGGAGTACTTC	CASSPITNGKEYF
TRBJ2-3	once	TRBV5-1	-	TGCGCCAGCAGCATATCGACGGGATTCCGAGGCACAGATACGCAGTATTTT	CASSISTGFRGTDTQYF
TRBJ2-1	-	TRBV27	-	TGTGCCAGCAGTCTGGAGTGGGTCCACAATGAGCAGTTCTTC	CASSLEWVHNEQFF
TRBJ2-3	-	TRBV6-5	TRBD1	TGTGCCAGCAGTTTCACAGGGGCCACAGATACGCAGTATTTT	CASSFTGATDTQYF
TRBJ2-1	-	TRBV7-8	TRBD1	TGTGCCAGCAGCTTAGAGTGGACAGGGAAGAATGAGCAGTTCTTC	CASSLEWTGKNEQFF
TRBJ2-1	-	TRBV11-3	-	TGTGCCAGCAGCTCCACGGGTGGCGAGCAGTTCTTC	CASSSTGGEQFF
TRBJ2-5	once	TRBV5-5	-	TGTGCCAGCAGCTTGGGGGGGCGACGACAAGAGACCCAGTACTTC	CASSLGGRRQETQYF
TRBJ2-1	-	TRBV7-9	TRBD2	TGTGCCAGCAGCTTAGGTTCGGGAGGTGCTATTGAGCAGTTCTTC	CASSLGSGGAIEQFF
TRBJ2-5	-	TRBV4-1	-	TGCGCCAGCAGCCCCGGGGCCCGTTTTAAGGAGACCCAGTACTTC	CASSPGARFKETQYF
TRBJ2-3	-	TRBV7-9	TRBD2	TGTGCCAGCAGCAAAGGGGAGCGGGGGTGGGCCACAGATACGCAGTATTTT	CASSKGERGWATDTQYF
TRBJ2-3	-	TRBV29-1	-	TGCAGCGCGGAACTCGCAGATACGCAGTATTTT	CSAELADTQYF
TRBJ2-5	-	TRBV29-1	-	TGCAGCGTTGAAGGGGGGTGGGAGACCCAGTACTTC	CSVEGGWETQYF
TRBJ2-3	-	TRBV10-2	-	TGCGCCAGCGCTAGGCGGGAAGGCACAGATACGCAGTATTTT	CASARREGTDTQYF
TRBJ2-3	-	TRBV7-3	-	TGTGCCAGCAGCTTAACGTTGGTCGGTCGTAGCGGCACAGATACGCAGTATTTT	CASSLTLVGRSGTDTQYF
TRBJ2-7	-	TRBV19	TRBD1	TGTGCCAGTACTAAAGGGGGCAGGGGATCCTACGAGCAGTACTTC	CASTKGGRGSYEQYF